This TCR beta chain was obtained from a study of control samples from healthy donors and cancer patients. With 8 bases clipped from V and 2 bases from J, the junction kept 7 bases outside the gene matches. CDR3 size: 15 residues. Per germline, CDR1 LNHDA and CDR2 SQIVND (reference sequence). The method was immunoSEQ multiplex PCR; TCRdb's version includes in-frame clones alone and lacks a portion of them. The sample comprises around 96,000 clones, over 85% of which are singletons, and 6.5% to 9.5% rests with the top ten. The V and J genes are TRBV19 and TRBJ2-1, with TRBD1 identical over 9 bases. The sequenced material came from blood. The sequence derives from a man younger than 30 in good health. CDR3 sequence reads: CASGSTGGTYNEQFF. The DNA of the CDR3 is TGTGCCAGTGGATCAACAGGGGGCACCTACAATGAGCAGTTCTTC.